Below, one T cell receptor beta chain is given with its context. What antigen it recognizes has not been identified. No base quality information exists; no much larger clone differs at one position. This record belongs to a study of T cell responses to AZD1222 COVID-19 vaccine (dated by TCRdb to the early 2020s). General notes on the study: AZD1222 recipients whose second dose came at about 4 weeks and those whose second dose came at about 12 weeks were combined into one group, since spike-specific TCR depth and breadth did not differ between the two schedules. TCR sequencing covered more than 230 trial participants: 207 given two doses of AZD1222 and 26 given two doses of MenACWY control vaccine. Trial participants were enrolled by age into subgroups of 18-55, 56-69 and 70-plus years, and around 140, 26 and 57 TCR-sequenced participants, respectively, were included in these subgroups. Summary of the overall study and its limitations: Reportedly, close to half of the unique spike-specific TCRs recognized epitopes lying outside the regions that are mutated in the B.1.351 and B.1.1.7 variants. Most participants were white British and females outnumbered males, and the authors suggested that clonal diversity may have been underestimated. After two AZD1222 doses, spike-specific TCR breadth and depth were significantly higher than at day 0 and than in MenACWY recipients. The whole spike protein was spanned by vaccine-associated CD4 TCRs, and dominant responses were seen in regions 160-218 and 743-854. Conclusions about previously exposed vaccinees are limited, since just five or six AZD1222 recipients were seropositive for SARS-CoV-2 at baseline. Because no day 14 peak-response samples were available, the repertoires could be characterized only after the peak T cell response. The 56-69-year group was small, and its depth increase did not reach significance, likely because of low power.

The CDR3 regions of human TCRbeta chains were analyzed by immunosequencing. The study's own analysis went as follows. TCRs in the repertoires were matched against a reference library of SARS-CoV-2-specific TCRs that had been generated with the MIRA antigen-specificity platform. Breadth was defined as the fraction of unique TCRs that were SARS-CoV-2-associated. Depth was defined as the fraction of total T cells that were SARS-CoV-2-associated. Using the MIRA data, each spike-specific TCR was mapped to the spike region that the TCR reacts to and placed in a CD4 or CD8 class. Log10-transformed breadth and depth values were compared by one-way ANOVA with Sidak's multiple comparisons tests. Here the immuneACCESS table is served through TCRdb, limited to in-frame sequences with V and J called. Missing clones are a known gap in these copies; in checked studies unresolved V genes cover under half, and the rest lacks a known reason. V and J calls and clone size are as listed in that table; D and trimming were resolved from the DNA. This sample comprises approximately 92,000 clones, just over 85% of them detected only once. Roughly 10% of the sample belongs to the ten largest clones.

What this sample's time point label stands for: baseline before first vaccination. Vaccinee samples came from UK trials COV001 and COV002, including a single-blind randomized controlled phase 2/3 trial of AZD1222 (ChAdOx1 nCoV-19) in healthy adults. Trial participant PBMC samples were collected at day 0 and day 28 after the second dose for TCRbeta chain sequencing. This TCR came from an adult in good health. The sample here was peripheral blood, taken on day 0 of AZD1222 vaccination.

The bases are TGTGCCAGCAACTATGGGGGGATCGAGGATACGCAGTATTTT. Translation gives CASNYGGIEDTQYF. The chain was built from TRBV6-6 and TRBJ2-3, and TRBD2 may be the D gene, going by 6 matching bases. The CDR3 goes from the cysteine to the phenylalanine over 14 residues. Left in the record is the CDR3 DNA by itself, 42 bases read in frame from the first base. The junction shows trimming of 7 bases on V and 6 bases on J, plus 17 bases between the germline ends. The CDR1 and CDR2 encoded by the germline V gene (reference sequence) are MNHNY and SVGAGI.